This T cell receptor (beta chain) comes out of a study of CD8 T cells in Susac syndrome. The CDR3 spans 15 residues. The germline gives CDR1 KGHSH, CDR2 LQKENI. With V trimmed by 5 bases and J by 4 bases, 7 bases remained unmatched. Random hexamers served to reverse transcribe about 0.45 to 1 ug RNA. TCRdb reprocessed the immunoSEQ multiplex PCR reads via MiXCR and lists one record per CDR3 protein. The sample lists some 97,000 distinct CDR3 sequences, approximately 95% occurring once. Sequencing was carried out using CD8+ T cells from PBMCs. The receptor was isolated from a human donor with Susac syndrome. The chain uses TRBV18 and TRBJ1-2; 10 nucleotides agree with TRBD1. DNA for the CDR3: TGTGCCAGCTCAACCGGACAGGGGGGCGGCTATGGCTACACCTTC. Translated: CASSTGQGGGYGYTF.